A selection of T cell receptor beta chains follows, all from one sample in a study of CD8 T cells in Susac syndrome. TCRdb re-analysed the immunoSEQ multiplex PCR reads in MiXCR, keeping a single row per CDR3 protein. The sample lists roughly 200,000 distinct CDR3 sequences; approximately 95% were seen once. Sequencing was performed on CD4+ T cells from PBMCs. The receptors shown here come from a human donor in good health. Both conserved end residues are trimmed from each CDR3. Each record gives: V gene, J gene, clone size, CDR3 protein. Some rows mark clone size as missing; the rest say once, few, many or name a class of expanded clone.

>TRBV28|TRBJ1-3|.
ASRFTQTGNTIY
>TRBV14|TRBJ1-5|few
ASSQDGGNQPQH
>TRBV29-1|TRBJ2-6|.
SVGGDSGANVLT
>TRBV15|TRBJ2-5|.
ATSREETSGEETQY
>TRBV20-1|TRBJ1-5|.
SASRDTNQPQH
>TRBV30|TRBJ2-1|once
AWSVRRKNNEQF
>TRBV6-6|TRBJ1-1|.
ASRQSRRNTEAF
>TRBV15|TRBJ2-2|.
ATSRDPLRGSTGELF
>TRBV12-3/TRBV12-4|TRBJ2-7|.
ASSSSTSGRRKGQY
>TRBV16|TRBJ1-2|.
ASSQSITPQGYGYT
>TRBV11-2|TRBJ2-7|few
ASSLDQGGDEQY
>TRBV20-1|TRBJ2-3|once
SARAGEGSDTQY
>TRBV6-2/TRBV6-3|TRBJ2-2|.
ASSVIPGQGSSGELF
>TRBV28|TRBJ1-1|once
ASKLGRNTEAF
>TRBV3-1|TRBJ1-2|once
ASSSGPYGYT
>TRBV20-1|TRBJ1-4|.
SARDGVNEKLF
>TRBV6-5|TRBJ2-7|.
ASSRQGWDEQY
>TRBV9|TRBJ2-5|.
ASSVEQETQY
>TRBV6-2/TRBV6-3|TRBJ2-1|.
ASRTSGRPDEQF
>TRBV9|TRBJ2-1|.
ASSVTGALYNEQF
>TRBV20-1|TRBJ2-1|once
SASRTLPGEQF
>TRBV5-1|TRBJ1-1|.
ASSPQGASTEAF
>TRBV28|TRBJ2-7|.
ASTPAGGPSYEQY
>TRBV5-6|TRBJ2-1|.
ASILSSSYNEQF
>TRBV23-1|TRBJ2-6|.
ASSRSWGQDHSGANVLT
>TRBV2|TRBJ2-1|.
ASSQSDMDRDYNEQF
>TRBV30|TRBJ1-2|.
AWSPGAHGYT
>TRBV12-3/TRBV12-4|TRBJ2-3|.
ASTPVSSTDTQY